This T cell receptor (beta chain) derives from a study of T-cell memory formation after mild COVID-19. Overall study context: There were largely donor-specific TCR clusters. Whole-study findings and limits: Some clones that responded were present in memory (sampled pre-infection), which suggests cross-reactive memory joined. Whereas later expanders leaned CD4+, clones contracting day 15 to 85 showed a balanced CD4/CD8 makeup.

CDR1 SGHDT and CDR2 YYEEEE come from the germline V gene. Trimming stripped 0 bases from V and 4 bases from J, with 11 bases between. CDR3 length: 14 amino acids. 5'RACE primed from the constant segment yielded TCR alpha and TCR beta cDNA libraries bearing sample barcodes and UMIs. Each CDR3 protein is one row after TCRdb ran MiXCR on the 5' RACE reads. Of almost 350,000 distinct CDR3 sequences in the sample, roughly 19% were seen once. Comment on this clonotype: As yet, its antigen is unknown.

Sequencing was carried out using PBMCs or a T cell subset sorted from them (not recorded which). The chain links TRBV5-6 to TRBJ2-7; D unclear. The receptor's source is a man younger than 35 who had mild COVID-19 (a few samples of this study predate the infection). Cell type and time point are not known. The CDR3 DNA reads TGTGCCAGCAGCTTGGGGGGTTTCAGATACGAGCAGTACGTC. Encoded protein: CASSLGGFRYEQYV.